Listed below are T cell receptor beta chains from one sample, sequenced in a study of blood T cell repertoires in COVID-19. This table comes from immunoSEQ multiplex PCR, and its TCRdb copy is limited to in-frame clones, with some not included. The sample holds about 300,000 clones, 80% to 90% seen once. Input material: PBMCs or T cells enriched from blood (not recorded which). Receptors were obtained from a woman aged 18-30 years who had recovered from COVID-19. CDR3s include the opening cysteine and the closing phenylalanine or tryptophan. The D gene is left open where the match is weak. Not all rows give a size; the values are once, few, many and, for expanded clones, a class.

d_gene,abundance,j_gene,v_gene,CDR3nt,CDR3aa
.,.,TRBJ1-1,TRBV5-8,TGTGCCAGCAGCACCAGGAACACTGAAGCTTTCTTT,CASSTRNTEAFF
.,.,TRBJ1-4,TRBV20-1,TGCAGTGCTCCTACAAGGGGAAAACTGTTTTTT,CSAPTRGKLFF
.,.,TRBJ2-1,TRBV27,TGTGCCAGCAGGCCCGGGGGAAACGCCGATTACAATGAGCAGTTCTTC,CASRPGGNADYNEQFF
.,.,TRBJ2-1,TRBV7-9,TGTGCCAGCAGCCAGACACCGACAAGCTCCTACAATGAGCAGTTCTTC,CASSQTPTSSYNEQFF
.,.,TRBJ1-1,TRBV12-3/TRBV12-4,TGTGCCAGCGTTTTTTCGGGGGGAACTGAAGCTTTCTTT,CASVFSGGTEAFF
.,few,TRBJ1-1,TRBV20-1,TGCAGTGGCCGGGACACTGAAGCTTTCTTT,CSGRDTEAFF
TRBD2,many,TRBJ2-1,TRBV10-3,TGTGCCACCAAAGGACTAGCGGACTACAATGAGCAGTTCTTC,CATKGLADYNEQFF
TRBD1,.,TRBJ1-4,TRBV10-3,TGTGCCATCAGCTTTGGACAGGCCCGAGATACTGAAAAACTGTTTTTT,CAISFGQARDTEKLFF
TRBD2,.,TRBJ2-7,TRBV7-8,TGTGCCAGCAGCTTAGCGCCATCCCCGGGACTACCCTACGAGCAGTACTTC,CASSLAPSPGLPYEQYF
TRBD1,.,TRBJ2-3,TRBV9,TGTGCCAGCAGCGCCGGGAACAGGGGGCTTGGAGATACGCAGTATTTT,CASSAGNRGLGDTQYF
.,few,TRBJ2-1,TRBV30,TGTGCCTGGAGTGTGGGGGCGGCGCAATCCTACAATGAGCAGTTCTTC,CAWSVGAAQSYNEQFF
TRBD1,.,TRBJ1-6,TRBV7-3,TGTGCCAGCAGCTTAAAGGGACAGGGGAATTCACCCCTCCACTTT,CASSLKGQGNSPLHF
.,few,TRBJ2-3,TRBV5-4,TGTGCCAGCAGCCTCACAGGGCCGGATACGCAGTATTTT,CASSLTGPDTQYF
.,.,TRBJ1-1,TRBV5-1,TGCGCCAGCAGCTTGATAGGACATCCCAGAACTGAAGCTTTCTTT,CASSLIGHPRTEAFF